These T cell receptor beta chains were read from a single sample in a study of T-cell reconstitution after alpha-beta-depleted transplantation in children. TCRdb fed the PCR reads into MiXCR, producing one record per CDR3 protein. The sample lists about 610,000 distinct CDR3 sequences; over 9.5% were seen once. The material was PBMCs from the stem cell graft donor, obtained from the stem cell graft. All receptors come from a human donor who donated a stem cell graft to a child with acute myeloid leukemia. The CDR3 runs from the conserved cysteine through the conserved F or W. The D gene is left open where the match is weak. Size is omitted from some rows. Given values are once, few, many or a class for expanded clones.

v_gene: TRBV20-1
abundance: few
j_gene: TRBJ2-1
len: 16
d_gene: TRBD2
CDR3nt: TGCAGTGCTACCTGGACTAGCGGGAGCTCCTACAATGAGCAGTTCTTC
CDR3aa: CSATWTSGSSYNEQFF

v_gene: TRBV2
abundance: .
j_gene: TRBJ2-2
len: 15
d_gene: TRBD1
CDR3nt: TGTGCCAGCAGTACGACAGGGGAGTACACCGGGGAGCTGTTTTTT
CDR3aa: CASSTTGEYTGELFF

v_gene: TRBV5-1
abundance: many
j_gene: TRBJ2-2
len: 15
d_gene: TRBD2
CDR3nt: TGCGCCAGCAGCCCCGGGGGGGCGAACACCGGGGAGCTGTTTTTT
CDR3aa: CASSPGGANTGELFF

v_gene: TRBV20-1
abundance: .
j_gene: TRBJ2-7
len: 13
d_gene: .
CDR3nt: TGCAGTGCTAGGGGCCCCGGGTATAACGAGCAGTACTTC
CDR3aa: CSARGPGYNEQYF

v_gene: TRBV20-1
abundance: few
j_gene: TRBJ2-1
len: 11
d_gene: .
CDR3nt: TGCAGTGCCTCAGCTTTAAATGAGCAGTTCTTC
CDR3aa: CSASALNEQFF

v_gene: TRBV7-9
abundance: few
j_gene: TRBJ1-1
len: 15
d_gene: .
CDR3nt: TGTGCCAGCAGCCCCCTAACGAAAAACAGGGATCGAGCTTTCTTT
CDR3aa: CASSPLTKNRDRAFF

v_gene: TRBV20-1
abundance: few
j_gene: TRBJ2-7
len: 17
d_gene: TRBD2
CDR3nt: TGCAGTGCTTGGACTAGCGGGAACATTAAGACGTATTACGAGCAGTACTTC
CDR3aa: CSAWTSGNIKTYYEQYF

v_gene: TRBV25-1
abundance: few
j_gene: TRBJ2-5
len: 14
d_gene: .
CDR3nt: TGTGCCAGCAGTGATCTGACTACCGAGGAGACCCAGTACTTC
CDR3aa: CASSDLTTEETQYF

v_gene: TRBV6-2/TRBV6-3
abundance: few
j_gene: TRBJ2-1
len: 12
d_gene: .
CDR3nt: TGTGCCAGCAGTGACAGGAACAATGAGCAGTTCTTC
CDR3aa: CASSDRNNEQFF

v_gene: TRBV5-1
abundance: .
j_gene: TRBJ2-7
len: 17
d_gene: TRBD2
CDR3nt: TGCGCCAGCAGCTCGTCCCCCGGGACTAGCGGTTCCTACGAGCAGTACTTC
CDR3aa: CASSSSPGTSGSYEQYF

v_gene: TRBV6-1
abundance: many
j_gene: TRBJ1-2
len: 15
d_gene: .
CDR3nt: TGTGCCAGCAGTGAAGTTGTGACACCCCTAGTGCGCTACACCTTC
CDR3aa: CASSEVVTPLVRYTF

v_gene: TRBV28
abundance: many
j_gene: TRBJ2-1
len: 12
d_gene: TRBD2
CDR3nt: TGTGCCAGCGGGACTAGCGGGAGGGCACCGTTCTTC
CDR3aa: CASGTSGRAPFF

v_gene: TRBV29-1
abundance: many
j_gene: TRBJ2-2
len: 16
d_gene: .
CDR3nt: TGCAGCGTTGAAGAAGCTGAATTACAGAGCACCGGGGAGCTGTTTTTT
CDR3aa: CSVEEAELQSTGELFF

v_gene: TRBV3-1
abundance: .
j_gene: TRBJ2-1
len: 14
d_gene: .
CDR3nt: TGTGCCAGCAGCCCGTATGGGGAATACAATGAGCAGTTCTTC
CDR3aa: CASSPYGEYNEQFF

v_gene: TRBV29-1
abundance: many
j_gene: TRBJ2-1
len: 14
d_gene: TRBD2
CDR3nt: TGCAGCGTTGAGGCGGGAGGAGGTTACAATGAGCAGTTCTTC
CDR3aa: CSVEAGGGYNEQFF

v_gene: TRBV18
abundance: .
j_gene: TRBJ2-1
len: 16
d_gene: TRBD2
CDR3nt: TGTGCCAGCTCAAGCGGGAGGGCCGGCTCCTACAATGAGCAGTTCTTC
CDR3aa: CASSSGRAGSYNEQFF

v_gene: TRBV5-1
abundance: many
j_gene: TRBJ2-3
len: 18
d_gene: .
CDR3nt: TGCGCCAGCAGCTTGGCCAGGGCTAGTCCCATATACACAGATACGCAGTATTTT
CDR3aa: CASSLARASPIYTDTQYF

v_gene: TRBV6-2/TRBV6-3
abundance: .
j_gene: TRBJ2-1
len: 13
d_gene: .
CDR3nt: TGTGCCAGCCAAGACGCTAGCGACCTCCCGCAGTTCTTC
CDR3aa: CASQDASDLPQFF

v_gene: TRBV28
abundance: few
j_gene: TRBJ1-3
len: 15
d_gene: .
CDR3nt: TGTGCCAGCAGCCCCGTCGGAGGGTTTGGAAACACCATATATTTT
CDR3aa: CASSPVGGFGNTIYF

v_gene: TRBV5-1
abundance: many
j_gene: TRBJ2-7
len: 14
d_gene: TRBD1
CDR3nt: TGCGCCAGCAGCACGGGACAGCTTGCCTACGAGCAGTACTTC
CDR3aa: CASSTGQLAYEQYF

v_gene: TRBV13
abundance: few
j_gene: TRBJ2-3
len: 14
d_gene: TRBD2
CDR3nt: TGTGCCAGCAGCTCTAGCGGGAGGCTAGATACGCAGTATTTT
CDR3aa: CASSSSGRLDTQYF

v_gene: TRBV29-1
abundance: .
j_gene: TRBJ2-7
len: 15
d_gene: TRBD2
CDR3nt: TGCAGCGTCGTAGGGACTAGCGGGCGGCGCTACGAGCAGTACTTC
CDR3aa: CSVVGTSGRRYEQYF

v_gene: TRBV3-1
abundance: few
j_gene: TRBJ2-7
len: 16
d_gene: .
CDR3nt: TGTGCCAGCAGCCAAGGGGCGAGGCTAGAATCTTACGAGCAGTACTTC
CDR3aa: CASSQGARLESYEQYF

v_gene: TRBV30
abundance: .
j_gene: TRBJ2-7
len: 14
d_gene: .
CDR3nt: TGTGCCTGGAGTGGGGGAGGTAACTCCTACGAGCAGTACTTC
CDR3aa: CAWSGGGNSYEQYF

v_gene: TRBV27
abundance: few
j_gene: TRBJ2-7
len: 13
d_gene: .
CDR3nt: TGTGCCAGCAGTCCCCTGGGGGAAGGGGAGCAGTACTTC
CDR3aa: CASSPLGEGEQYF

v_gene: TRBV29-1
abundance: few
j_gene: TRBJ2-3
len: 13
d_gene: .
CDR3nt: TGCGCAAGCGTTATGGAGTCCCCAGATACGCAGTATTTT
CDR3aa: CASVMESPDTQYF

v_gene: TRBV10-3
abundance: .
j_gene: TRBJ2-7
len: 15
d_gene: TRBD2
CDR3nt: TGTGCCATCAGTGAGTCGTCTAGCGGGCCATACGAGCAGTACTTC
CDR3aa: CAISESSSGPYEQYF

v_gene: TRBV20-1
abundance: few
j_gene: TRBJ2-7
len: 16
d_gene: TRBD2
CDR3nt: TGCAGTGCTAGAGATCTGGGGACTAGCGGGAGAAACGAGCAGTACTTC
CDR3aa: CSARDLGTSGRNEQYF

v_gene: TRBV7-8
abundance: .
j_gene: TRBJ2-5
len: 16
d_gene: TRBD1
CDR3nt: TGTGCCAGCAGCCCAGGACAGGGTAAGGGTCAAGAGACCCAGTACTTC
CDR3aa: CASSPGQGKGQETQYF

v_gene: TRBV3-1
abundance: .
j_gene: TRBJ2-1
len: 17
d_gene: TRBD2
CDR3nt: TGTGCCAGCAGCCAAGTGAGGCCCGGGACTACCTCCAATGAGCAGTTCTTC
CDR3aa: CASSQVRPGTTSNEQFF

v_gene: TRBV3-1
abundance: few
j_gene: TRBJ1-5
len: 15
d_gene: TRBD1
CDR3nt: TGTGCCAGCAGCCTCGGACAGCCAAACAGGGGGCCCCAGCATTTT
CDR3aa: CASSLGQPNRGPQHF

v_gene: TRBV5-1
abundance: many
j_gene: TRBJ2-1
len: 14
d_gene: TRBD1
CDR3nt: TGCGCCAGCAGCTGGGGGACAGGAGATCATGAGCAGTTCTTC
CDR3aa: CASSWGTGDHEQFF

v_gene: TRBV2
abundance: many
j_gene: TRBJ2-3
len: 13
d_gene: .
CDR3nt: TGTGCCAGCACCCGACTGGGCACAGATACGCAGTATTTT
CDR3aa: CASTRLGTDTQYF

v_gene: TRBV28
abundance: many
j_gene: TRBJ2-4
len: 16
d_gene: .
CDR3nt: TGTGCCAGCAGTCCCCAGGGGGGACTAGCCAAAAACATTCAGTACTTC
CDR3aa: CASSPQGGLAKNIQYF

v_gene: TRBV12-3/TRBV12-4
abundance: few
j_gene: TRBJ2-3
len: 15
d_gene: TRBD2
CDR3nt: TGTGCCAGCAGCATAGCGGGGACTAGCACAGATACGCAGTATTTT
CDR3aa: CASSIAGTSTDTQYF

v_gene: TRBV29-1
abundance: few
j_gene: TRBJ2-3
len: 16
d_gene: TRBD2
CDR3nt: TGCAGCGTTGAACTTCCGGGTAGCGGGAGATCGGATACGCAGTATTTT
CDR3aa: CSVELPGSGRSDTQYF

v_gene: TRBV4-3
abundance: many
j_gene: TRBJ2-1
len: 20
d_gene: TRBD2
CDR3nt: TGCGCCAGCAGCCAAGAGGTAGCGGGAGGAGTCATTAACTCCTACAATGAGCAGTTCTTC
CDR3aa: CASSQEVAGGVINSYNEQFF

v_gene: TRBV4-3
abundance: few
j_gene: TRBJ2-5
len: 16
d_gene: TRBD2
CDR3nt: TGCGCCAGCAGCTTAAGGGCTAGCGGGATTCAAGAGACCCAGTACTTC
CDR3aa: CASSLRASGIQETQYF

v_gene: TRBV12-3/TRBV12-4
abundance: .
j_gene: TRBJ1-5
len: 14
d_gene: .
CDR3nt: TGTGCCAGCAGCCACAGGGAGGGCAATCAGCCCCAGCATTTT
CDR3aa: CASSHREGNQPQHF

v_gene: TRBV5-1
abundance: few
j_gene: TRBJ1-1
len: 15
d_gene: .
CDR3nt: TGCGCCAGCAGCTTGGCTCCAGGGAAGGACACTGAAGCTTTCTTT
CDR3aa: CASSLAPGKDTEAFF

v_gene: TRBV20-1
abundance: .
j_gene: TRBJ2-1
len: 13
d_gene: TRBD2
CDR3nt: TGCAGTGCTGCCGTCCGGGCGGGGGATGAGCAGTTCTTC
CDR3aa: CSAAVRAGDEQFF

v_gene: TRBV2
abundance: few
j_gene: TRBJ2-5
len: 14
d_gene: .
CDR3nt: TGTGCCAGCAGTGTCATAGGGGGGGGGGAGACCCAGTACTTC
CDR3aa: CASSVIGGGETQYF

v_gene: TRBV9
abundance: .
j_gene: TRBJ2-3
len: 15
d_gene: TRBD2
CDR3nt: TGTGCCAGTAGCTCCGACGGACTAGCGACAGATACGCAGTATTTT
CDR3aa: CASSSDGLATDTQYF

v_gene: TRBV9
abundance: .
j_gene: TRBJ2-5
len: 15
d_gene: TRBD2
CDR3nt: TGTGCCAGCAGCGCCATACTTAGCGGGGGAGAGACCCAGTACTTC
CDR3aa: CASSAILSGGETQYF

v_gene: TRBV12-3/TRBV12-4
abundance: .
j_gene: TRBJ2-3
len: 12
d_gene: .
CDR3nt: TGTGCCAGCAGTCCTCCAGGGTATACGCAGTATTTT
CDR3aa: CASSPPGYTQYF

v_gene: TRBV19
abundance: .
j_gene: TRBJ1-2
len: 14
d_gene: .
CDR3nt: TGTGCCAGTAGTATTGGCGAGAGGAACTATGGCTACACCTTC
CDR3aa: CASSIGERNYGYTF

v_gene: TRBV5-1
abundance: many
j_gene: TRBJ2-7
len: 15
d_gene: TRBD2
CDR3nt: TGCGCCAGCAGAAGCCGCCTGAGCGGGGCTTACGAGCAGTACTTC
CDR3aa: CASRSRLSGAYEQYF

v_gene: TRBV20-1
abundance: few
j_gene: TRBJ2-7
len: 16
d_gene: TRBD2
CDR3nt: TGCAGTGCTAGAGATCCCCGCGGGAGGGCCACCCACGAGCAGTACTTC
CDR3aa: CSARDPRGRATHEQYF

v_gene: TRBV5-1
abundance: many
j_gene: TRBJ2-1
len: 16
d_gene: TRBD1
CDR3nt: TGTGCCAGCAGCTTAGTAGGGACAGGAACCTACAATGAGCAGTTCTTC
CDR3aa: CASSLVGTGTYNEQFF

v_gene: TRBV20-1
abundance: many
j_gene: TRBJ2-7
len: 11
d_gene: .
CDR3nt: TGCAGTGCCGGAGGCTCCTACGAGCAGTACTTC
CDR3aa: CSAGGSYEQYF

v_gene: TRBV20-1
abundance: few
j_gene: TRBJ1-2
len: 15
d_gene: TRBD1
CDR3nt: TGCAGTGCTTACAGAAACAGGGGCGCGGGCTATGGCTACACCTTC
CDR3aa: CSAYRNRGAGYGYTF

v_gene: TRBV5-8
abundance: many
j_gene: TRBJ2-5
len: 13
d_gene: .
CDR3nt: TGTGCCAGCAGCTTGTCCTTTAGAGAGACCCAGTACTTC
CDR3aa: CASSLSFRETQYF

v_gene: TRBV20-1
abundance: few
j_gene: TRBJ1-1
len: 13
d_gene: .
CDR3nt: TGCAGTGCTAGAGCCCTACAAGATCTTGAAGCTTTCTTT
CDR3aa: CSARALQDLEAFF

v_gene: TRBV5-1
abundance: few
j_gene: TRBJ1-1
len: 15
d_gene: .
CDR3nt: TGCGCCAGCAGCCTGGAGCAGACTAAGAACACTGAAGCTTTCTTT
CDR3aa: CASSLEQTKNTEAFF

v_gene: TRBV7-8
abundance: few
j_gene: TRBJ2-3
len: 16
d_gene: TRBD2
CDR3nt: TGTGCCAGCAGCTCCCCAAAGGGACTAGCGCGAGATACGCAGTATTTT
CDR3aa: CASSSPKGLARDTQYF

v_gene: TRBV20-1
abundance: many
j_gene: TRBJ2-1
len: 14
d_gene: TRBD2
CDR3nt: TGCAGTGCCGAAAAGGCGGGAGGGTCCAATGAGCAGTTCTTC
CDR3aa: CSAEKAGGSNEQFF

v_gene: TRBV24-1
abundance: .
j_gene: TRBJ2-2
len: 17
d_gene: .
CDR3nt: TGTGCCACCAGTGATTTGCCTACAGGGTCAAGCGCCGGGGAGCTGTTTTTT
CDR3aa: CATSDLPTGSSAGELFF

v_gene: TRBV12-3/TRBV12-4
abundance: many
j_gene: TRBJ2-6
len: 15
d_gene: .
CDR3nt: TGTGCCAGCAGTTTGGAGGAAGCTGGGGCCAACGTCCTGCCTTTC
CDR3aa: CASSLEEAGANVLPF

v_gene: TRBV7-2
abundance: many
j_gene: TRBJ2-1
len: 15
d_gene: TRBD2
CDR3nt: TGTGCCAGCAGCCAAACCGGGACTATTTCGGGCAAGCAGTTCTTC
CDR3aa: CASSQTGTISGKQFF

v_gene: TRBV12-3/TRBV12-4
abundance: .
j_gene: TRBJ1-5
len: 15
d_gene: .
CDR3nt: TGTGCCAGCACTCTAGGTATCCTAAGGAAGGAGCCCCAGCATTTT
CDR3aa: CASTLGILRKEPQHF